This is a list of T cell receptor beta chains from one sample in a study of blood T cell repertoires in COVID-19. Profiling relied on immunoSEQ multiplex PCR, and the TCRdb table lists in-frame clones only, not all of them. The data hold around 77,000 clones, with 82% observed a single time. Sequences were obtained from peripheral blood. The receptors were gathered from a human donor in a cohort sampled during active COVID-19. The CDR3 runs from the conserved cysteine through the conserved F or W. The D gene is left open where the match is weak. Size is stated for part of the rows, as once, few or many counts, or as a class when the clone is expanded.

V: TRBV3-1/TRBV3-2
D: -
J: TRBJ1-1
size: once
length: 14
CDR3: CASSQDHMNTEAFF
DNA: TGTGCCAGCAGCCAAGATCACATGAACACTGAAGCTTTCTTT

V: TRBV24-1
D: -
J: TRBJ1-3
size: -
length: 15
CDR3: CATKQDLLRGNTIYF
DNA: TGTGCCACCAAACAGGACCTGCTCAGAGGAAACACCATATATTTT

V: TRBV7-9
D: -
J: TRBJ1-1
size: -
length: 12
CDR3: CASSLVRGEAFF
DNA: TGTGCCAGCAGCTTAGTTCGGGGAGAAGCTTTCTTT

V: TRBV5-1
D: -
J: TRBJ2-7
size: -
length: 15
CDR3: CASTSSPDTAYEQYF
DNA: TGCGCCAGCACCTCTTCCCCGGACACGGCCTACGAGCAGTACTTC

V: TRBV11-2
D: -
J: TRBJ1-2
size: -
length: 10
CDR3: CATRQYGYTF
DNA: TGTGCCACACGACAGTATGGCTACACCTTC

V: TRBV4-3
D: TRBD2
J: TRBJ2-5
size: -
length: 18
CDR3: CASSQERGASGGLGTQYF
DNA: TGCGCCAGCAGCCAAGAACGGGGCGCTAGCGGGGGGTTAGGGACCCAGTACTTC

V: TRBV14
D: TRBD1
J: TRBJ1-1
size: -
length: 15
CDR3: CASSPGQGLNTEAFF
DNA: TGTGCCAGCAGCCCGGGACAGGGTTTGAACACTGAAGCTTTCTTT

V: TRBV30
D: -
J: TRBJ2-5
size: -
length: 14
CDR3: CAWSAGHNQETQYF
DNA: TGTGCCTGGAGTGCCGGACATAATCAAGAGACCCAGTACTTC

V: TRBV7-2
D: -
J: TRBJ2-7
size: -
length: 16
CDR3: CASSKRPFRSSYEQYF
DNA: TGTGCCAGCAGCAAGCGCCCTTTTAGGAGCTCCTACGAGCAGTACTTC

V: TRBV6-5
D: TRBD1
J: TRBJ2-7
size: -
length: 13
CDR3: CAIRPGTAYEQYF
DNA: TGTGCCATTCGCCCCGGGACAGCCTACGAGCAGTACTTC

V: TRBV7-9
D: -
J: TRBJ1-3
size: -
length: 15
CDR3: CASSTRQVSGNTIYF
DNA: TGTGCCAGCAGCACCCGACAGGTCTCTGGAAACACCATATATTTT

V: TRBV24-1
D: -
J: TRBJ2-5
size: -
length: 14
CDR3: CATSPGLYGETQYF
DNA: TGTGCCACCTCCCCGGGACTTTATGGGGAGACCCAGTACTTC

V: TRBV9
D: -
J: TRBJ1-1
size: -
length: 15
CDR3: CASSVVPRGGTEAFF
DNA: TGTGCCAGCAGCGTAGTTCCACGCGGAGGGACTGAAGCTTTCTTT

V: TRBV4-3
D: TRBD2
J: TRBJ2-5
size: -
length: 16
CDR3: CASSQVPAGSTETQYF
DNA: TGCGCCAGCAGCCAAGTTCCAGCGGGGAGTACGGAGACCCAGTACTTC

V: TRBV20-1
D: -
J: TRBJ2-7
size: -
length: 19
CDR3: CSATERGRGGSLANSEQYF
DNA: TGCAGTGCTACTGAGAGAGGACGGGGTGGGTCCCTAGCTAATTCCGAGCAGTACTTC

V: TRBV7-2
D: TRBD1
J: TRBJ2-5
size: -
length: 15
CDR3: CASSSWDSQQETQYF
DNA: TGTGCCAGCAGCTCCTGGGACAGCCAGCAAGAGACCCAGTACTTC

V: TRBV18
D: -
J: TRBJ1-4
size: -
length: 16
CDR3: CASSPPSLGRAGGLFF
DNA: TGTGCCAGCTCACCACCGTCTTTGGGGCGCGCCGGGGGGCTGTTTTTT

V: TRBV14
D: TRBD1
J: TRBJ1-6
size: -
length: 16
CDR3: CASSQRTGGGWSPLHF
DNA: TGTGCCAGCAGCCAAAGAACAGGGGGCGGGTGGTCACCCCTCCACTTT

V: TRBV11-2
D: -
J: TRBJ2-1
size: -
length: 14
CDR3: CASSPHILYNEQFF
DNA: TGTGCCAGCAGCCCTCATATACTCTACAATGAGCAGTTCTTC

V: TRBV5-8
D: -
J: TRBJ1-3
size: -
length: 15
CDR3: CASSVTGNSGNTIYF
DNA: TGTGCCAGCAGCGTAACAGGGAACTCTGGAAACACCATATATTTT

V: TRBV12-3/TRBV12-4
D: -
J: TRBJ1-2
size: -
length: 13
CDR3: CASSLEGLLGYTF
DNA: TGTGCCAGCAGTTTGGAGGGACTTCTTGGCTACACCTTC

V: TRBV18
D: TRBD1
J: TRBJ1-3
size: -
length: 16
CDR3: CASSRGTGGSGNTIYF
DNA: TGTGCCAGCTCACGAGGGACAGGGGGATCCGGAAACACCATATATTTT

V: TRBV6-1
D: -
J: TRBJ1-2
size: -
length: 13
CDR3: CASSEDRDYGYTF
DNA: TGTGCCAGCAGTGAAGACAGGGACTATGGCTACACCTTC

V: TRBV13
D: -
J: TRBJ2-7
size: once
length: 14
CDR3: CASSPDSRRHEQYF
DNA: TGTGCCAGCAGCCCGGACAGTAGACGCCACGAGCAGTACTTC